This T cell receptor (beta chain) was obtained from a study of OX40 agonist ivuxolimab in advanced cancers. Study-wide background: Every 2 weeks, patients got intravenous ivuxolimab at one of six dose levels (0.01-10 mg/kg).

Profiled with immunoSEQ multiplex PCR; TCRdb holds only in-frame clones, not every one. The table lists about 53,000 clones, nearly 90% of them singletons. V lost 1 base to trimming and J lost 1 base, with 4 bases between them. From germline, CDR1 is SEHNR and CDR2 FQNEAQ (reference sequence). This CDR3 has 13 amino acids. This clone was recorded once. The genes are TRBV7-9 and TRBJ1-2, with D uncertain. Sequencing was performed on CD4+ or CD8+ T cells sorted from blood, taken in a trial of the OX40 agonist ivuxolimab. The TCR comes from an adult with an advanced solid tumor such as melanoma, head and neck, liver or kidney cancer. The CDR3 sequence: CASSLGINYGYTF. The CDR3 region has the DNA TGTGCCAGCAGCTTAGGGATTAACTATGGCTACACCTTC.